This T cell receptor (beta chain) was profiled in a study of cytomegalovirus exposure and HLA in healthy donors (dated by TCRdb to about 2017). Study-level background: An earlier analysis of some 500 of the donors reported 250 to 300 Gb of sequence data and 117 million unique TCR beta sequences from 150 million to 200 million T cells. Roughly 300 gigabases of sequencing data and some 85 million unique TCR sequences were included in an early release covering 500 to 750 HLA-typed donors. Among the roughly 390 genotyped donors, roughly 80% belonged to the genetic ancestry cluster associated with self-reported Caucasian donors. The study aimed to test whether cataloging public T cell receptors could reveal signatures of past pathogen exposure. The T cell repertoires of some 670 subjects were profiled by immunosequencing and related to cytomegalovirus serostatus. In addition to the first cohort of around 670 subjects, a separate validation cohort of about 120 different subjects was used. High-throughput TCR immunosequencing, statistical association of individual TCRs with disease status, and machine learning were combined to predict cytomegalovirus infection status. A later analysis re-analyzed previously published TCR beta repertoires from 666 donors and added high-resolution HLA genotyping to study TCR occurrence patterns. In the later analysis, no new phenotypic data were used to find candidate immune exposures; instead, reliance was placed on TCR beta sequences and their occurrence across donors. In an earlier analysis of about 590 of the donors, high-throughput TCR beta sequencing was used to judge whether each TCR beta V gene segment behaved as functional or pseudogenic. Donor age, sex, ethnicity and CMV serostatus were collected together with the repertoire data. A later genetic analysis used genome-wide SNP genotypes for about 65% of the 666 donors, treating that subset as a discovery cohort. All discovery cohort repertoires had been generated on a single sequencing platform. HLA typing covered class I and class II loci at four-digit resolution. Typing coverage differed by locus: A, B, C, DRB1 and DQB1 were typed in roughly 620-630 donors, DQA1 in about 500, DPA1 in 600 to 610, and DPB1 in 450 to 480. A few DR-DQ haplotypes were treated as single units for association and clustering because of strong linkage in the cohort. Among roughly 400 genotyped donors of the cohort, an average of approximately 200,000 unique TCR beta nucleotide sequences was sequenced per donor, of which roughly 17% were non-productive. What the research found in general, with its limitations: CMV serostatus was the only immune exposure information available for the cohort. A later genetic analysis associated a missense DCLRE1C variant with V-gene and J-gene trimming of TCR beta chains, and an independent cohort replicated the association. The authors suggested that the approach could potentially be generalized to other disease states and immunological phenotypes. Only TCR beta chains were sequenced in this cohort, and the absence of alpha or paired-chain data limited detectable features. The earlier analysis of 587 of the donors excluded 15 to 20 rarely observed V segments, including chromosome 9 orphons, because counts were too low. Presence/absence analyses assumed roughly uniform sequencing depth across donors, an assumption that may not hold. In the study, about 150 TCR beta chains were listed as associated with cytomegalovirus. The classifier was reported to diagnose cytomegalovirus status with high specificity and sensitivity in both the original cohort and the validation cohort. Because some donors lacked HLA typing at each locus, the association tests relied only on the typed subset. A further reported finding was that TCR beta sequences accurately predicted the HLA-A and HLA-B alleles for most subjects in the first cohort. When HLA alleles, especially DR and DQ, strongly co-occurred, attributing TCR associations to individual alleles was difficult. Across donors, most TCR sequences were observed very rarely, whereas some public TCRs were present in many individuals. The sequencing pipeline was judged likely to have produced a cluster of highly shared sequence variants as a technical artifact. A later genetic analysis reported fewer N-insertions in productive TCRs among donors in an Asian-associated ancestry cluster than the approximately 700-donor mean. In a later analysis, the rate of TCR association differed among HLA loci, with DRB1 alleles having the most associated TCRs and HLA-C alleles having the fewest. A later analysis associated 16,951 TCR beta sequences with specific HLA alleles at a false discovery rate of 0.05. Several of the top co-occurrence clusters appeared to be linked to parvovirus B19, influenza, CMV and Epstein-Barr virus, according to a later analysis. In vitro tests confirmed that three of the cytomegalovirus-associated TCR beta chains recognize cytomegalovirus antigens. Most CMV-associated TCR beta chains appeared to be HLA-restricted in a later analysis, and the HLA associations seemed to be driven largely by CMV exposure. An earlier analysis of several hundred of the donors showed that most TCR beta V segments appeared in productive rearrangements either about 90% or about 30% of the time, which broadly matched IMGT annotations. Compared with equally common non-associated chains, HLA-associated TCR beta chains in a later analysis were more clonally expanded and had lower generation probabilities. Linkage disequilibrium might explain the correlated functional status among segregating V segments, but an unknown experimental factor could not be ruled out. The 87-base-pair reads could not distinguish some IMGT-functional V segments, including TRBV6-2 and TRBV6-3, so those segments were excluded.

Turning to this clone: It has no known antigen specificity. The input lacks base qualities; no much larger clone sits a single base away.

Counted from cysteine to phenylalanine, this CDR3 has 16 amino acids. The CDR3 DNA has 48 bases and is translated from base 1. Ends trimmed: V by 0 bases, J by 0 bases; bases unmatched to a gene: 2. CDR1 and CDR2 (MNHNS, SASEGT) derive from the germline V gene. The cohort consisted of 600 to 750 healthy bone marrow donors. At the time of sampling, all cohort members were nominally healthy, though unrecorded immune exposures were likely present. The donor tested CMV seronegative and was one of the 352 seronegative cohort members. Each donor provided a peripheral blood sample, and peripheral blood mononuclear cells were used for TCR beta sequencing. Genomic DNA was extracted from the blood cell samples with the Qiagen DNeasy Blood Extraction Kit. The library was made by the immunoSEQ multiplex PCR assay. A mixture of 60 forward primers for TCR Vbeta segments and 13 reverse primers for TCR Jbeta segments was used in the multiplex PCR. Amplification of the CDR3 region of rearranged TCR beta genes was performed with a multiplex PCR assay on genomic DNA. Amplified TCR beta libraries were sequenced as 87-base-pair reads on the Illumina HiSeq System. As for the original processing: Across the 640 or so repertoires, a later analysis counted 60 million to 90 million unique TCR beta chains, 9.5 million to 13 million of which were shared by at least two donors. To remove PCR and sequencing errors, raw reads were error-corrected and collapsed into unique sequences using a nearest-neighbor algorithm that merged closely related sequences. CDR3 sequences were aligned to IMGT reference sequences to assign V, D and J gene segments. For a sequence to be retained, at least a six-nucleotide match to both a V gene segment and a J gene segment was required. A rearrangement was called productive if the CDR3 had no stop codons and remained in frame with V and J, and every other rearrangement was called non-productive. CDR3 was defined by IMGT convention, running from the second conserved V-encoded cysteine to the conserved J-encoded phenylalanine. Sequences without an unambiguous match to a single V gene segment were excluded from the earlier analysis of 450 to 650 of the donors. In an earlier analysis of a few hundred of the donors, V segments were called functional above 56.7% productive rearrangements and were called segregating when the between-donor standard deviation exceeded 5%. A statistical classification framework was built to diagnose cytomegalovirus status from the catalog of TCR beta chain sequences. In a later analysis, TCR nucleotide sequences were compared against IMGT/GENE-DB human TR gene sequences so that V and J genes could be assigned. The TCRdist pipeline was used in a later analysis to assign CDR3 sequences and most-parsimonious VDJ recombination scenarios. In a later analysis, every TCR beta chain was defined by the combination of its CDR3 amino acid sequence and its V-gene family, and reads without a unique V-gene family were dropped. As a way to deal with suspected cross-contamination and a sequencing artifact, a later analysis dropped 450 to 600 nucleotide sequences that were highly shared and had low generation probability. For each public chain, a later analysis derived a clonal expansion index from normalized ranks of inferred template counts within each repertoire. In a later analysis, generation probabilities were computed with a VDJ recombination model fitted to out-of-frame rearrangements, and the resulting probabilities were checked against IGoR. Hypergeometric tests were used in a later analysis to score TCR-TCR, TCR-HLA and TCR-CMV co-occurrence, with a repertoire-size bias correction applied to the TCR pairs. False discovery rates were estimated in a later analysis by permuting HLA or CMV assignments 20 times. In a later analysis, co-occurring TCRs were grouped using DBSCAN, with TCRdist sequence similarity added in when clustering inside HLA-allele-positive subsets. Repertoires with fewer than 30,000 or more than 120,000 public chains were left out of co-occurrence clustering, as were about 5 repertoires with anomalous nucleotide sharing. Here the immuneACCESS table is served through TCRdb, limited to in-frame sequences with V and J called. Missing clones are a known gap in these copies; in checked studies unresolved V genes cover under half, and the rest lacks a known reason. V and J calls and clone size are those listed in that table; D and trimming were worked out from the DNA. The sample includes about 190,000 clones, with 65% to 85% observed a single time. The ten largest clones capture roughly 1.6% of the sample.

The chain uses TRBV6-1 and TRBJ2-3, and TRBD2 matches 8 of the central bases. The TCR sequence derives from a woman aged 18-29 years in good health and CMV-seronegative. The sequenced sample was PBMCs. The bases are TGTGCCAGCAGTGAAGCGCGGGGGGCTAGCACAGATACGCAGTATTTT. Protein translation: CASSEARGASTDTQYF.